The 20 T cell receptor beta chains presented below share a single source sample, sequenced in a study of T cell responses to AZD1222 COVID-19 vaccine. The table came from immunoSEQ multiplex PCR; TCRdb's copy has only in-frame clones and leaves some out. The data contain about 83,000 clones, approximately 92% of them singletons. Source: peripheral blood, taken on day 0 of AZD1222 vaccination. These receptors were obtained from an adult in good health.

The gene calls are TRBV3-1 (or the pseudogene TRBV3-2) and TRBJ2-5, with a weak D call TRBD1 (5 bases). The CDR3 totals 14 residues. Trimming removed 2 bases at V and 0 bases at J, with 7 bases between. The germline V gene encodes CDR1 LGHDT and CDR2 YNNKEL (reference sequence). CDR3 loop: CASSQLGDQETQYF. CDR3 bases: TGTGCCAGCAGCCAATTAGGGGACCAAGAGACCCAGTACTTC.

This rearrangement joins TRBV7-2 to TRBJ1-5; no firm D call. The CDR3 spans 13 residues. Germline V gene lookup returns CDR1 SGHTA and CDR2 FQGNSA. V lost 3 bases, J lost 5 bases, and 8 bases lay in between. The CDR3 DNA sequence: TGTGCCAGCAGCTTCAGTTTTTATCAGCCCCAGCATTTT. Translating gives CASSFSFYQPQHF.

The V gene is TRBV28, the J gene TRBJ2-1; a weak D match, TRBD2 (6 bases). Trimming pared 5 bases from V and 4 bases from J, leaving 12 bases between. Germline values: CDR1 MDHEN, CDR2 SYDVKM. The CDR3 contains 14 residues. The CDR3 reads CASSLALRYNEQFF. In DNA, the CDR3 is TGTGCCAGCAGTCTAGCGTTACGGTACAATGAGCAGTTCTTC.

The chain has TRBV5-1 and TRBJ2-7, with TRBD1 matching 11 bases. The CDR3 totals 16 residues. Germline V gene lookup returns CDR1 SGHRS and CDR2 YFSETQ. The ends lost 1 base at V and 6 bases at J; junction bases unmatched: 9. The CDR3 loop reads CASSLPRGQGDSEQYF. The CDR3 DNA reads as TGCGCCAGCAGCTTGCCGAGGGGACAGGGGGACTCCGAGCAGTACTTC.

V and J are TRBV28 and TRBJ1-2; a weak D match, TRBD1 (5 bases). The CDR3 consists of 12 residues. V lost 6 bases and J 0 bases, leaving 5 bases between the germline ends. Germline values: CDR1 MDHEN, CDR2 SYDVKM. DNA of the CDR3: TGTGCCAGCAGGACAGCTAACTATGGCTACACCTTC. It specifies CASRTANYGYTF.

This clone showed up just a few times. The rearrangement links TRBV19 to TRBJ1-1; D is ambiguous. The CDR3 extends over 13 amino acids. Germline CDR1 is LNHDA and CDR2 is SQIVND (reference sequence). Trimming stripped 8 bases from V and 2 bases from J, with 12 bases between. The DNA for the CDR3 is TGTGCCAGTGGACGGATTCTAAACACTGAAGCTTTCTTT. It codes for CASGRILNTEAFF.

The chain links TRBV19 to TRBJ2-7; weak D call: TRBD2 (6 bases). The CDR3 length is 14 residues. The V and J ends lost 6 bases and 8 bases respectively, with 20 bases between them. Germline V gives CDR1 LNHDA, CDR2 SQIVND (reference sequence). The CDR3 DNA follows: TGTGCCAGTAGCAGGGAGGCAACCCCCGTCCAGCAGTACTTC. Protein sequence: CASSREATPVQQYF.

The V call is TRBV5-1, the J call TRBJ2-5, with D perhaps being TRBD1 or TRBD2 (6 bases each). The length of the CDR3 is 15 residues. Germline loops: CDR1 SGHRS, CDR2 YFSETQ. V shed 2 bases and J shed 5 bases, with 16 bases lying between them. Here the CDR3 DNA reads TGCGCCAGCAGCTTAAGCCCGGGGGCCGGGGAGACCCAGTACTTC. Translation: CASSLSPGAGETQYF.

This rearrangement joins TRBV9 to TRBJ2-3; D possibly corresponds to TRBD2 (6 bases). The CDR3 has 15 residues. With 2 bases removed from V and 1 base from J, the gap between germline ends came to 11 bases. Germline values: CDR1 SGDLS, CDR2 YYNGEE. This CDR3 is CASSVPVAGTDTQYF. The CDR3, as DNA: TGTGCCAGCAGCGTTCCGGTAGCGGGCACAGATACGCAGTATTTT. The variable domain in full, with the rest retrieved from reference TRBV9 and TRBJ2-3, is DSGVTQTPKHLITATGQRVTLRCSPRSGDLSVYWYQQSLDQGLQFLIQYYNGEERAKGNILERFSAQQFPDLHSELNLSSLELGDSALYFCASSVPVAGTDTQYFGPGTRLTVL.

The V gene is TRBV5-8, the J gene TRBJ2-5; 16 bases match TRBD2. Germline lookup yields CDR1 SGHTS and CDR2 YDEGEE. CDR3 length equals 16 residues. V trimming: 2 bases; J trimming: 4 bases; junction bases outside the gene matches: 2. The CDR3 loop reads CASSFGTSGRGETQYF. CDR3 in DNA: TGTGCCAGCAGCTTCGGGACTAGCGGGAGGGGAGAGACCCAGTACTTC.

The rearrangement joins TRBV28 to TRBJ2-1; D is perhaps TRBD2 (6 bases). There are 13 residues in the CDR3. The V gene lost 7 bases and the J gene lost 7 bases, with 14 bases spanning the gap. Germline V gene sequence: CDR1 MDHEN, CDR2 SYDVKM. CDR3 nucleotide sequence: TGTGCCAGCAAGGAGGGCCCTGGTAATGAGCAGTTCTTC. Translated, it gives CASKEGPGNEQFF.

The V and J genes are TRBV7-9 and TRBJ2-3; D is uncertain. The V end was cut by 4 bases, the J end by 5 bases, with 10 bases between. Germline-derived CDR1 and CDR2 are SEHNR and FQNEAQ (reference sequence). The CDR3 has 13 amino acids. CDR3 sequence (DNA): TGTGCCAGCAGCTCCCAGACCGGAGATACGCAGTATTTT. As protein: CASSSQTGDTQYF.

V usage is TRBV27 and J usage is TRBJ1-2; no clear D. This CDR3 has 11 residues. Germline-derived CDR1 and CDR2 are MNHEY and SMNVEV (reference sequence). Trimming stripped 3 bases from V and 3 bases from J, with 2 bases between. The CDR3 region has the DNA TGTGCCAGCAGTTTTTACTATGGCTACACCTTC. Protein sequence: CASSFYYGYTF.

The chain couples TRBV10-3 to TRBJ1-1, with D hard to call. Trimming took 1 base from V and 3 from J, leaving 0 bases between them. The CDR3 has 11 amino acids. Germline CDR1 is ENHRY and CDR2 is SYGVKD. CDR3 region: CAISEYTEAFF. DNA of the CDR3: TGTGCCATCAGTGAGTACACTGAAGCTTTCTTT.

V gene TRBV7-3 combines with J gene TRBJ1-5; D call uncertain. Trimming shortened V by 5 bases and J by 3 bases, and 14 bases separated the two germline ends. The CDR3 consists of 15 residues. From germline, CDR1 is SGHTA and CDR2 FQGTGA. CDR3 sequence reads: CASSLDGKSNQPQHF. The CDR3 DNA sequence: TGTGCCAGCAGCCTTGACGGCAAGTCCAATCAGCCCCAGCATTTT.

The genes are TRBV12-3 or TRBV12-4 and TRBJ1-1, with a weak D call TRBD1 (5 bases). The CDR3 runs to 13 residues. The V gene lost 2 bases and the J gene lost 5 bases, with 9 bases spanning the gap. This CDR3 is CASSLLGVTEAFF. CDR3 nucleotide sequence: TGTGCCAGCAGTTTATTGGGGGTTACTGAAGCTTTCTTT.

This rearrangement joins TRBV28 to TRBJ1-2; D remains unclear. The V end lost 7 bases, the J end lost 3 bases, and 12 bases lay between the germline ends. In germline, CDR1 is MDHEN, CDR2 SYDVKM. This CDR3 is built from 13 residues. CDR3 sequence (DNA): TGTGCCAGCAAGGTGCAGGTGGACTATGGCTACACCTTC. Its translation is CASKVQVDYGYTF.

The chain recombines TRBV10-3 with TRBJ1-5; no firm D call. Between the trimmed V and J ends, which lost 4 bases and 2 bases, there was a span of 6 bases. Germline lookup yields CDR1 ENHRY and CDR2 SYGVKD. The CDR3 sequence is 13 residues long. CDR3 loop: CAISGGRNQPQHF. For the CDR3, the DNA is TGTGCCATCAGTGGAGGGCGCAATCAGCCCCAGCATTTT.

The chain joins TRBV6-5 to TRBJ2-3, with D maybe TRBD2 (6 bases). The V end was cut by 0 bases, the J end by 5 bases, with 12 bases between. The germline V gene encodes CDR1 MNHEY and CDR2 SVGAGI. The CDR3 runs to 15 residues. CDR3 coding DNA: TGTGCCAGCAGTTACTCGATTCTAGCGATAGATACGCAGTATTTT. Encoded protein: CASSYSILAIDTQYF.

This chain links TRBV29-1 with TRBJ1-3, with a weak D call TRBD1 (5 bases). The CDR3 has 14 amino acids. Trimming pared 6 bases from V and 0 bases from J, leaving 12 bases between. Germline CDR1 is SQVTM and CDR2 is ANQGSEA. Here the CDR3 DNA reads TGCAGCGTCGCCGACAGTATCTCTGGAAACACCATATATTTT. This sequence encodes CSVADSISGNTIYF.